The rows below give T cell receptor beta chains drawn from one sample of a study of molecular identifiers for immune sequencing clone quantification. TCRdb fed the PCR reads into MiXCR, producing one record per CDR3 protein. The sample has approximately 9,800 distinct CDR3 sequences; 19% are singletons. Sequenced sample: naive CD8+ T cells from blood, with Jurkat cell RNA spiked in. These receptors all come from a human donor in good health. Some libraries in this study had Jurkat cell RNA spiked in. Both conserved end residues are part of each CDR3. Fields, in order: clone size, J gene, V gene, D gene, CDR3 DNA, CDR3 protein. The D gene is left open where the match is weak. Clone size is given for some rows only: seen once, a few or many times, or a class if the clone is expanded.

>many|TRBJ1-5|TRBV2|TRBD1
TGTGCCAGCAGTGCGACCTCCGGGACAGGGGTCCTCTATAGCAATCAGCCCCAGCATTTT
CASSATSGTGVLYSNQPQHF
>many|TRBJ2-2|TRBV10-3|TRBD1
TGTGCCATCAGTGAACAGGGGCCCGGGGAGCTGTTTTTT
CAISEQGPGELFF
>-|TRBJ2-3|TRBV7-6|-
TGTGCCAGCAGCTTATACCCGGGACGGGCCAGCACAGATACGCAGTATTTT
CASSLYPGRASTDTQYF
>few|TRBJ2-1|TRBV29-1|-
TGCAGCGTTGAAGGGCACACAGAGCAGTTCTTC
CSVEGHTEQFF
>many|TRBJ1-1|TRBV10-3|-
TGTGCCCCGGGGCAGATAAACACTGAAGCTTTCTTT
CAPGQINTEAFF
>medium-sized|TRBJ1-5|TRBV4-2|-
TGTGCCAGCAGCCAAGATTTTTTTGGGGATCAGCCCCAGCATTTT
CASSQDFFGDQPQHF
>many|TRBJ2-1|TRBV24-1|-
TGTGCCACCAGTGATCCTTGGCGAGGGAGTGGGAATGGGCAGTTCTTC
CATSDPWRGSGNGQFF
>-|TRBJ1-2|TRBV4-1|-
TGCGCCAGCAGCCAAGATGTTAACAGTTGGGACTATGGCTACACCTTC
CASSQDVNSWDYGYTF
>many|TRBJ2-1|TRBV11-3|TRBD2
TGTGCCAGCAGCTTAGCGGGGACTAGCGGCCTCAGCTCCTACAATGAGCAGTTCTTC
CASSLAGTSGLSSYNEQFF
>medium-sized|TRBJ1-1|TRBV15|TRBD1
TGTGCCACCAGCAGGACAGGGCCGAACACTGAAGCTTTCTTT
CATSRTGPNTEAFF
>-|TRBJ2-7|TRBV4-1|-
TGCGCCAGCAGCCAGACGGGAAGCCACTACGAGCAGTACTTC
CASSQTGSHYEQYF
>medium-sized|TRBJ2-5|TRBV10-3|TRBD2
TGTGCCATCAGTGAGTCTTCCGCTAGCGGGACGGAGACCCAGTACTTC
CAISESSASGTETQYF
>-|TRBJ1-1|TRBV18|-
TGTGCCAGCTCACCTGCCCAGGGAATTCAAACTGAAGCTTTCTTT
CASSPAQGIQTEAFF
>medium-sized|TRBJ2-3|TRBV7-7|-
TGTGCTAGCAGCGAGGGCTACACCGGCACAGATACGCAGTATTTT
CASSEGYTGTDTQYF
>-|TRBJ1-3|TRBV25-1|-
TGTGCCAGCAGTACAGGGAGGACGGCATCTGGAAACACCATATATTTT
CASSTGRTASGNTIYF
>many|TRBJ2-1|TRBV2|-
TGTGCCAGCCCGGTTGGGGCTGAGCAGTTCTTC
CASPVGAEQFF
>many|TRBJ2-3|TRBV7-9|TRBD2
TGTGCCAGCAGCACCCTTTATGGGGCGGGAGAGGGGCCAGATACGCAGTATTTT
CASSTLYGAGEGPDTQYF
>many|TRBJ2-7|TRBV11-2|-
TGTGCCAGCAGCTTGTCTGCTCGGATGACCTACGAGCAGTACTTC
CASSLSARMTYEQYF
>medium-sized|TRBJ2-6|TRBV7-3|-
TGTGCCAGCAGCTTATCCCTCTCTGGGGCCAACGTCCTGACTTTC
CASSLSLSGANVLTF
>few|TRBJ1-1|TRBV19|-
TGTGCCAGTAGTAGTACAGGGATTGAAGCTTTCTTT
CASSSTGIEAFF
>few|TRBJ1-2|TRBV2|-
TGTGCCAGCACGGCACCGACAGCCCGAGCTAACTATGGCTACACCTTC
CASTAPTARANYGYTF
>-|TRBJ2-3|TRBV7-9|TRBD1
TGTGCCAGCAGCTACGGGACAGGGGGAAGCACAGATACGCAGTATTTT
CASSYGTGGSTDTQYF
>few|TRBJ2-7|TRBV29-1|-
TGCAGCGTTGCAGCAATTGAGGGGACGTACTTC
CSVAAIEGTYF
>-|TRBJ1-5|TRBV12-3/TRBV12-4|-
TGTGCCAGCAGTTCGCCCAATCAGCCCCAGCATTTT
CASSSPNQPQHF
>medium-sized|TRBJ2-2|TRBV5-4|-
TGTGCCAGCACCCCCGTCCGGGCCAATGGCCCACCCGGGGAGCTGTTTTTT
CASTPVRANGPPGELFF
>few|TRBJ2-1|TRBV28|-
TGTGCCAGCAGTTTATTATTGGAGCAGTTCTTC
CASSLLLEQFF
>-|TRBJ1-1|TRBV7-8|-
TGTGCCAGCAGCTTACAGTGGAACACTGAAGCTTTCTTT
CASSLQWNTEAFF
>many|TRBJ2-7|TRBV2|-
TGTGCCAGCCAACCCCGGGAGTCCAGGGGCTACGAGCAGTACTTC
CASQPRESRGYEQYF
>medium-sized|TRBJ2-3|TRBV14|-
TGTGCCAGCAGCCAAGATACAGGTTGGAGAGGGGATACGCAGTATTTT
CASSQDTGWRGDTQYF
>many|TRBJ2-1|TRBV7-6|TRBD2
TGTGCCAGCAGCTTAGTAGCGGGAGGAACTAATGAGCAGTTCTTC
CASSLVAGGTNEQFF
>-|TRBJ2-7|TRBV27|TRBD2
TGTGCCAGCAGTTTAGTTGGCGGGAGCTCCTACGAGCAGTACTTC
CASSLVGGSSYEQYF
>-|TRBJ2-7|TRBV7-8|TRBD2
TGTGCCAGCAGCTTAGTGGGGACCACTAGCGTCGAGGGGTACGAGCAGTACTTC
CASSLVGTTSVEGYEQYF